Presented here are 13 T cell receptor beta chains from one specimen sequenced in a study of shared clonotypes between healthy human individuals. Clones were sequenced by immunoSEQ multiplex PCR, and TCRdb holds only the in-frame ones, with some missing. The sample has 1 million to 1.3 million clones; around 82% are singletons. The source material was memory CD4+ T cells from PBMCs. Indicated subset: CD45RA-negative fraction. Every receptor here comes from a man aged 18 to 30 in good health. Some clones in this sample may be carry-over from other donors' samples.

The chain combines TRBV9 with TRBJ1-5; no firm D call. V lost 4 bases and J lost 7, with 18 bases in between. Germline values: CDR1 SGDLS, CDR2 YYNGEE. This CDR3 region has 15 residues. This CDR3 reads CASSQAGLNGQPQHF. CDR3 sequence (DNA): TGTGCCAGCAGCCAGGCCGGGTTAAATGGACAGCCCCAGCATTTT.

Comments on this clone: Other DNA sequences in the same sample also yield this CDR3. V usage is TRBV7-2 and J usage is TRBJ2-7, with 7 nucleotides matching TRBD2. Germline V lookup: CDR1 SGHTA, CDR2 FQGNSA. V was pared by 1 base and J by 0 bases, with 0 bases of the junction left unmatched. CDR3 length: 14 amino acids. In nucleotides, the CDR3 is TGTGCCAGCAGCTTAGGGACTAGCTCCTACGAGCAGTACTTC. It encodes CASSLGTSSYEQYF.

V and J are TRBV5-1 and TRBJ2-3; D gene ambiguous. The V end was cut by 9 bases, the J end by 1 base, with 15 bases between. Germline V CDR1 and CDR2: SGHRS, YFSETQ. This CDR3 has 14 residues. The CDR3 nucleotides are TGCGCCACCCGCAGAGCCACCCGCACAGATACGCAGTATTTT. Its protein product is CATRRATRTDTQYF.

The chain joins TRBV7-8 to TRBJ1-5; TRBD1 matches at 7 bases. Germline V CDR1 and CDR2: SGHVS, FQNEAQ. There are 17 residues in the CDR3. J was trimmed by 4 bases and V by 1 base; bases with no gene match: 10. CDR3 DNA: TGTGCCAGCAGCTTAGGCTTCAGGGGGGAGAGGAATCAGCCCCAGCATTTT. Its protein is CASSLGFRGERNQPQHF. Full variable domain (rest looked up from reference TRBV7-8 and TRBJ1-5): GAGVSQSPRYKVAKRGQDVALRCDPISGHVSLFWYQQALGQGPEFLTYFQNEAQLDKSGLPSDRFFAERPEGSVSTLKIQRTQQEDSAVYLCASSLGFRGERNQPQHFGDGTRLSIL.

This chain uses TRBV25-1 with TRBJ1-2; D remains unclear. CDR1 MGHDK and CDR2 SYGVNS come from the germline V gene. The CDR3 contains 12 residues. The V gene lost 6 bases and the J gene lost 2 bases, with 7 bases spanning the gap. The CDR3 region is CASRQTNYGYTF. In DNA, the CDR3 is TGTGCCAGCAGGCAAACGAACTATGGCTACACCTTC.

As to this clone: Mismatch with germline at one junction end may stem from a read error. The chain's CDR3 is CASSPTANQGLAGARGLF. In DNA, the CDR3 is TGTGCCAGCAGCCCGACAGCCAACCAGGGACTAGCGGGAGCAAGGGGGCTCTTC. The chain links TRBV7-8 to TRBJ2-1; TRBD2 aligns across 14 bases. The CDR3 runs 18 residues. Germline CDR1 SGHVS, CDR2 FQNEAQ.

This chain connects TRBV6-5 to TRBJ2-1; 10 positions agree with TRBD2. The length of the CDR3 is 14 residues. V shed 6 bases, J shed 8 bases, and the junction held 7 bases outside the gene matches. Germline V gene data show CDR1 as MNHEY and CDR2 as SVGAGI. The CDR3 bases are TGTGCCAGCAGGCCGGGACTAGCGTTCGATGAGCAGTTCTTC. This encodes CASRPGLAFDEQFF.

V and J are TRBV6-6 and TRBJ1-1; no firm D call. This CDR3 has 12 amino acids. Germline V gene data show CDR1 as MNHNY and CDR2 as SVGAGI (reference sequence). V was clipped by 3 bases and J by 3 bases, with 5 bases between them. The CDR3 loop is CASSYRHTEAFF. The CDR3 coding sequence is TGTGCCAGCAGTTATAGGCACACTGAAGCTTTCTTT.

This clone was counted once. The chain carries TRBV7-9 and TRBJ2-1; 13 nucleotides match TRBD2. The CDR3 loop spans 14 amino acids. The J segment lost 9 bases and the V segment lost 5 bases, leaving 4 bases of the junction unmatched. The V gene's germline CDR1 is SEHNR and CDR2 FQNEAQ (reference sequence). Here the CDR3 DNA reads TGTGCCAGCAGCGGACTAGCGGGAGAAACTGAGCAGTTCTTC. Amino acids: CASSGLAGETEQFF. Full variable domain (outside the CDR3, taken from reference TRBV7-9 and TRBJ2-1): DTGVSQNPRHKITKRGQNVTFRCDPISEHNRLYWYRQTLGQGPEFLTYFQNEAQLEKSRLLSDRFSAERPKGSFSTLEIQRTEQGDSAMYLCASSGLAGETEQFFGPGTRLTVL.

This sequence joins TRBV5-4 and TRBJ2-7; 7 nucleotides line up with TRBD2. J was trimmed by 5 bases and V by 4 bases; bases with no gene match: 3. The CDR3 is 12 residues long. CDR1 is SGHNT, CDR2 YYREEE, per germline (reference sequence). The chain's CDR3 is CASSPGTNEQYF. CDR3 nucleotide sequence: TGTGCCAGCAGCCCGGGGACTAACGAGCAGTACTTC.

This rearrangement joins TRBV9 to TRBJ2-5; possible D gene TRBD1, 5 bases. The CDR3 is 12 amino acids. Germline V CDR1 and CDR2: SGDLS, YYNGEE. The ends were cut back, 3 bases at V and 5 bases at J, with 8 bases in the middle. Here the CDR3 reads CASSAKGETQYF. The CDR3 DNA is TGTGCCAGCAGCGCAAAGGGGGAGACCCAGTACTTC.

J is TRBJ1-2 and V is TRBV19, with unresolved D. This CDR3 has 13 residues. V lost 8 bases, J lost 5 bases, and 15 bases lay in between. Per germline, CDR1 LNHDA and CDR2 SQIVND (reference sequence). CDR3 nucleotide sequence: TGTGCCAGTGGGGAGAGTCCTCAGTATGGCTACACCTTC. This sequence encodes CASGESPQYGYTF.

J is TRBJ2-2 and V is TRBV4-3, with D perhaps matching TRBD2 (7 bases). Germline CDR1 reads LGHNA; CDR2 reads YSLEER. Between the trimmed V and J ends, which lost 5 bases and 4 bases, there was a span of 17 bases. The CDR3 extends over 16 amino acids. This chain's CDR3 is CASSADRGGFTGELFF. In nucleotides, the CDR3 is TGCGCCAGCAGCGCAGATAGGGGGGGATTCACCGGGGAGCTGTTTTTT.